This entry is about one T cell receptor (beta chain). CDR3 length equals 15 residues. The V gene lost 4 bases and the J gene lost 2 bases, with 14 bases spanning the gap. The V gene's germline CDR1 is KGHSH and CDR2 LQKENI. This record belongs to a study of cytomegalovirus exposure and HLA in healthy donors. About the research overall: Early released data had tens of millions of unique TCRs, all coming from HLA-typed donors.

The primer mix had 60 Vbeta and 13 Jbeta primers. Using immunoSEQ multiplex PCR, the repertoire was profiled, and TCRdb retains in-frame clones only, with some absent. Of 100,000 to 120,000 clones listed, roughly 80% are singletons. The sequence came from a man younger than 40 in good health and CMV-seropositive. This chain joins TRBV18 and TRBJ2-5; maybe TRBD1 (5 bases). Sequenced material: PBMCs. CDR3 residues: CASSHTTGYQETQYF. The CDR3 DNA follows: TGTGCCAGCTCACACACCACAGGTTATCAAGAGACCCAGTACTTC.